A single sample gave rise to the 10 T cell receptor beta chains below, sequenced in a study of T cell repertoires in cytomegalovirus infection. TCRdb reprocessed the reads via MiXCR and lists one record per CDR3 protein. The sample carries around 240,000 distinct CDR3 sequences, roughly 22% recorded once. Sequenced sample: CD8+ T cells from PBMCs. The receptors here all came from a human donor in good health (CMV status not recorded). Some clones in this sample may be carry-over from other donors' samples.

This chain connects TRBV2 to TRBJ2-7, with D unclear. V lost 7 bases, J lost 3 bases, and 13 bases lay in between. This CDR3 region has 13 residues. CDR1 SNHLY and CDR2 FYNNEI come from the germline V gene. This CDR3 is CASTNVYNYEQYF. CDR3 nucleotides: TGTGCCAGCACAAACGTGTACAACTACGAGCAGTACTTC.

This clonotype was counted ten times or more. This sequence joins TRBV20-1 and TRBJ1-2, with D tentatively TRBD1 (5 bases). Trimming took 2 bases from V and 2 from J, leaving 15 bases between them. Germline-derived CDR1 and CDR2 are DFQATT and SNEGSKA (reference sequence). The CDR3 covers 15 residues. The CDR3 spells CSARPPGGTNYGYTF. Written as DNA, the CDR3 is TGCAGTGCTAGACCCCCGGGGGGGACCAACTATGGCTACACCTTC.

This rearrangement joins TRBV28 to TRBJ1-1; tentative D call: TRBD1 (5 bases). Germline V gene lookup returns CDR1 MDHEN and CDR2 SYDVKM. V lost 2 bases and J lost 1, with 11 bases in between. The CDR3 covers 15 residues. The CDR3 spells CASSLDWGGNTEAFF. The CDR3 DNA sequence: TGTGCCAGCAGTTTAGATTGGGGGGGGAACACTGAAGCTTTCTTT.

V gene TRBV11-3 combines with J gene TRBJ2-1, with 8 nucleotides matching TRBD2. V shed 3 bases, J shed 4 bases, and the junction held 5 bases outside the gene matches. Germline V lookup: CDR1 SGHNT, CDR2 YENEEA. The CDR3 consists of 15 residues. This CDR3 reads CASSFGGGPYNEQFF. The DNA of the CDR3 is TGTGCCAGCAGCTTCGGGGGGGGCCCATACAATGAGCAGTTCTTC.

CDR3: CASSQGHPSYEQYF. Here the CDR3 DNA reads TGTGCCAGCAGCCAAGGTCACCCATCCTACGAGCAGTACTTC. J is TRBJ2-7 and V is TRBV14; D gene unclear. The germline V gene has CDR1 SGHDN and CDR2 FVKESK. The length of the CDR3 is 14 residues. V was cut by 1 base and J by 1 base, with 8 bases left in between.

This clonotype showed up just a few times. This sequence joins TRBV6-4 and TRBJ1-2; 10 bases are shared with TRBD1. The V segment lost 0 bases and the J segment 3 bases; nucleotides outside the gene matches: 7. Germline lookup yields CDR1 MRHNA and CDR2 SNTAGT. The CDR3 covers 17 residues. In DNA form, the CDR3 reads TGTGCCAGCAGTGACTCGGCCGGGACAGGGGTTTACTATGGCTACACCTTC. Residues: CASSDSAGTGVYYGYTF.

The rearrangement uses TRBV7-8 and TRBJ2-2, with D possibly matching TRBD2 (5 bases). Germline CDR1 SGHVS, CDR2 FQNEAQ. This CDR3 is 14 amino acids long. V lost 5 bases, J lost 6 bases, and 13 bases lay in between. The CDR3 region has the DNA TGTGCCAGCAGCGTACCGTCCGGGGCCGGGGAGCTGTTTTTT. As protein: CASSVPSGAGELFF. Full variable domain (missing parts from reference TRBV7-8 and TRBJ2-2): GAGVSQSPRYKVAKRGQDVALRCDPISGHVSLFWYQQALGQGPEFLTYFQNEAQLDKSGLPSDRFFAERPEGSVSTLKIQRTQQEDSAVYLCASSVPSGAGELFFGEGSRLTVL.

This rearrangement joins TRBV29-1 to TRBJ2-7; 9 positions match TRBD1. V shed 4 bases, J shed 0 bases, and the junction held 7 bases outside the gene matches. CDR1 SQVTM and CDR2 ANQGSEA come from the germline V gene. CDR3 size: 15 residues. Here the CDR3 reads CSVGGGTGSSYEQYF. The CDR3 coding sequence is TGCAGCGTTGGGGGGGGGACAGGGAGCTCCTACGAGCAGTACTTC.

The sample holds many counts of this clonotype. V is TRBV3-1 and J is TRBJ2-1; 10 nucleotides line up with TRBD2. From germline, CDR1 is LGHDT and CDR2 YNNKEL (reference sequence). J lost 5 bases, V lost 0 bases, and 7 bases had no gene match. CDR3 length equals 17 residues. In DNA form, the CDR3 reads TGTGCCAGCAGCCAAGATGTAAGCGGGGGGGCAAACAATGAGCAGTTCTTC. This gives the protein CASSQDVSGGANNEQFF.

This clonotype was seen more than once but under ten times. The chain couples TRBV6-2 or TRBV6-3 to TRBJ2-2; D is unresolved. Germline values: CDR1 MNHEY, CDR2 SVGEGT. Trimming took 3 bases from V and 8 from J, leaving 7 bases between them. CDR3 size: 12 residues. The CDR3, as DNA: TGTGCCAGCAGTTATGGCGGTGGGGAGCTGTTTTTT. As protein: CASSYGGGELFF.